The 14 T cell receptor beta chains presented below share a single source sample, sequenced in a study of spatial heterogeneity in lung cancer. Time point of the sample: sample taken at primary tumor resection. TCRdb processed the 5' RACE reads anew with MiXCR; each CDR3 protein has one entry. Among roughly 80,000 distinct CDR3 sequences listed, under 8.5% were seen once. The sample consisted of PBMCs, taken at surgery. All receptors derive from a male donor with early-stage non-small cell lung cancer.

This clonotype was detected many times. V and J are TRBV6-2 or TRBV6-3 and TRBJ2-6; tentatively, D is TRBD1 (6 bases). Germline-derived CDR1 and CDR2 are MNHEY and SVGEGT. This CDR3 is built from 15 residues. Trimming removed 5 bases from V and 1 base from J, with 9 bases in between. CDR3 bases: TGTGCCAGCAGTGAAACAGGGTCTGGGGCCAACGTCCTGACTTTC. It encodes CASSETGSGANVLTF.

This clonotype occurred a few times. The junction departs from the called germline gene at one end, perhaps through a read error. This chain uses TRBV7-7 with TRBJ2-5; no firm D call. CDR1 and CDR2 from the germline V gene are SSHAT and FNYEAQ (reference sequence). This CDR3 region has 18 residues. CDR3 nucleotide sequence: TGTGCTAGCAGCCCGGCTCCTGCCGTGTGGCGGAATAAAGAGACCCAGTACTTC. It translates to CASSPAPAVWRNKETQYF.

This clonotype was observed many times. The chain combines TRBV18 with TRBJ2-5; 9 bases agree with TRBD2. The CDR3 extends over 14 amino acids. Trimming cost V 0 bases and J 4 bases; bases outside gene matches: 0. Germline CDR1 KGHSH, CDR2 LQKENI. The CDR3 region has the DNA TGTGCCAGCTCACCACCGGGACTAGCAGAGACCCAGTACTTC. Amino acid sequence: CASSPPGLAETQYF.

This clonotype has only a few counts. V and J are TRBV4-1 and TRBJ1-5; D perhaps matches TRBD1 (5 bases). Trimming shortened V by 0 bases and J by 7 bases, and 10 bases separated the two germline ends. Germline loops: CDR1 MGHRA, CDR2 YSYEKL. This CDR3 region has 14 residues. In DNA, the CDR3 is TGCGCCAGCAGCCAAGATGGGGGTTGGCAGCCCCAGCATTTT. Translating it yields CASSQDGGWQPQHF.

This clonotype was recorded many times. This chain connects TRBV28 to TRBJ2-7; D call uncertain. Between the trimmed V and J ends, which lost 6 bases and 0 bases, there was a span of 21 bases. This CDR3 is 17 amino acids long. In germline, CDR1 is MDHEN, CDR2 SYDVKM. CDR3 sequence: CASRPTLLVKSSYEQYF. The CDR3, as DNA: TGTGCCAGCAGGCCAACCCTACTTGTGAAAAGCTCCTACGAGCAGTACTTC.

This clonotype was observed a few times. The chain recombines TRBV5-1 with TRBJ1-1; perhaps TRBD1 as D (5 bases). The CDR3 is 14 amino acids. Germline V gives CDR1 SGHRS, CDR2 YFSETQ. V was pared by 3 bases and J by 0 bases, with 9 bases between. The CDR3 DNA is TGCGCCAGCAGCTGGGGGGAACTGAACACTGAAGCTTTCTTT. This translates into CASSWGELNTEAFF.

This clonotype has a count of ten or more. This sequence joins TRBV2 and TRBJ1-1, with 7 bases that match TRBD1. The CDR3 length is 13 residues. V was pared by 6 bases and J by 2 bases, with 3 bases of the junction left unmatched. The germline gives CDR1 SNHLY, CDR2 FYNNEI. CDR3 sequence (DNA): TGTGCCAGCAGGAGGGACAGTAACACTGAAGCTTTCTTT. Translation gives CASRRDSNTEAFF. Drawing the rest from reference TRBV2 and TRBJ1-1, the complete variable domain is EPEVTQTPSHQVTQMGQEVILRCVPISNHLYFYWYRQILGQKVEFLVSFYNNEISEKSEIFDDQFSVERPDGSNFTLKIRSTKLEDSAMYFCASRRDSNTEAFFGQGTRLTVV.

The chain links TRBV7-2 to TRBJ1-1; the D gene is possibly TRBD1 (5 bases). V lost 4 bases, J lost 5 bases, and 20 bases lay in between. Germline CDR1 SGHTA, CDR2 FQGNSA. The CDR3 is 16 residues long. The CDR3 DNA follows: TGTGCCAGCAGCTCCCCCTGGGACTCCTGGGGGACTGAAGCTTTCTTT. It yields the protein CASSSPWDSWGTEAFF.

This clonotype has a count of ten or more. The V gene is TRBV27, the J gene TRBJ1-1; TRBD1 matches at 8 bases. The V segment lost 4 bases and the J segment 4 bases; nucleotides outside the gene matches: 8. Germline V gives CDR1 MNHEY, CDR2 SMNVEV (reference sequence). The CDR3 has 15 residues. CDR3: CASSYRGSSGTEAFF. DNA of the CDR3: TGTGCCAGCAGTTACAGGGGGTCCAGTGGCACTGAAGCTTTCTTT.

The chain combines TRBV7-2 with TRBJ2-1, with a possible D match to TRBD1 (5 bases). The V gene's germline CDR1 is SGHTA and CDR2 FQGNSA. CDR3 length equals 16 residues. Trimming removed 3 bases from V and 0 bases from J, with 12 bases in between. CDR3 amino acids: CASSLGQGISYNEQFF. DNA for the CDR3: TGTGCCAGCAGCTTGGGCCAGGGCATCTCCTACAATGAGCAGTTCTTC.

This clonotype turned up a few times. This chain links TRBV6-1 with TRBJ1-1; D possibly corresponds to TRBD1 (5 bases). Germline V gene sequence: CDR1 MNHNS, CDR2 SASEGT. The CDR3 length is 15 residues. Trimming cost V 7 bases and J 0 bases, with 15 bases left between them. CDR3 nucleotides: TGTGCCAGCAATCCTACCGGGACGATGAACACTGAAGCTTTCTTT. As protein: CASNPTGTMNTEAFF.

The chain employs TRBV12-5 and TRBJ2-5; D gene uncertain. CDR3 size: 15 residues. Germline lookup yields CDR1 LGHNT and CDR2 FRNRAP. Trimming stripped 7 bases from V and 0 bases from J, with 15 bases between. The CDR3 spells CASAQGLSYQETQYF. The CDR3 DNA is TGTGCTAGTGCTCAAGGGCTCTCGTACCAAGAGACCCAGTACTTC.

This clonotype was seen at least ten times. This chain connects TRBV25-1 to TRBJ1-1; no definite D call. CDR3 length: 14 amino acids. The V end lost 0 bases, the J end lost 1 base, and 6 bases lay between the germline ends. The germline V gene encodes CDR1 MGHDK and CDR2 SYGVNS. Written as DNA, the CDR3 is TGTGCCAGCAGTGAATACGGAGGGAACACTGAAGCTTTCTTT. The encoded protein is CASSEYGGNTEAFF.

This rearrangement joins TRBV10-3 to TRBJ2-1, with TRBD2 as a possible D gene (6 bases). The V end lost 7 bases, the J end lost 6 bases, and 16 bases lay between the germline ends. CDR3 length: 14 residues. CDR1 and CDR2 from the germline V gene are ENHRY and SYGVKD. CDR3 region: CAIMESGAGNEQFF. Here the CDR3 DNA reads TGTGCCATCATGGAATCGGGAGCGGGCAATGAGCAGTTCTTC.